This T cell receptor beta chain was captured in a study of blood T cell repertoires in COVID-19. Looking at the study overall: Samples representing acute and convalescent COVID-19 were sourced from the United States, Italy and Spain. In each case, the material was cDNA or gDNA derived from T cells, B-cell-depleted T cells, or PBMCs.

Original analysis: Reference gene primer amplification in the assay estimated nucleated cell counts. Sequenced by immunoSEQ multiplex PCR; TCRdb stores in-frame clones only, minus some. V and J calls and clone size are copied from that table; D and trimming were computed from the DNA. The repertoire consists of 180,000 or so clones, with around 80% occurring once and the leading ten covering about 7%. This clone appeared a single time. The sequenced sample consisted of peripheral blood. The sequence was collected from a woman in her thirties or forties with COVID-19, enrolled during active disease.

The CDR3 region has the DNA TGTGCCGAGAAAAACCCTTATGGCTACACCTTC. Translation: CAEKNPYGYTF. This chain joins TRBV6-5 and TRBJ1-2, with unresolved D. Germline V lookup: CDR1 MNHEY, CDR2 SVGAGI. The CDR3 extends over 11 amino acids. The V gene lost 11 bases and the J gene lost 5 bases, with 12 bases spanning the gap.